These 26 T cell receptor beta chains were sequenced from one sample in a study of shared clonotypes between healthy human individuals. The assay was immunoSEQ multiplex PCR, and TCRdb's table has in-frame clones only and misses some. The table lists 2,100,000 or so clones, nearly 97% of them singletons. Sequenced: naive CD4+ T cells sorted from blood. Subset defined: CD45RA+ positively selected. The receptors shown here come from a man aged 18 to 35 in good health.

As regards this clone: The sample holds other DNA sequences that translate to the same CDR3. V is TRBV10-3 and J is TRBJ2-3, with 15 bases that match TRBD2. Germline CDR1 ENHRY, CDR2 SYGVKD. This CDR3 comprises 16 residues. J was trimmed by 6 bases and V by 2 bases; bases with no gene match: 3. The CDR3: CAISEGLAGGPDTQYF. As DNA, the CDR3 is TGTGCCATCAGTGAGGGACTAGCGGGAGGGCCTGATACGCAGTATTTT.

The rearrangement joins TRBV18 to TRBJ2-7, with 9 bases fitting TRBD1. The CDR3 sequence is 15 residues long. Germline assignment: CDR1 KGHSH and CDR2 LQKENI. The junction had 9 bases not matched to a gene; V was cut back by 3 bases and J by 6 bases. CDR3 sequence: CASSPPGTGKGEQYF. The CDR3 DNA reads as TGTGCCAGCTCACCTCCCGGGACAGGGAAGGGCGAGCAGTACTTC. Variable domain in full (rest from reference TRBV18 and TRBJ2-7): NAGVMQNPRHLVRRRGQEARLRCSPMKGHSHVYWYRQLPEEGLKFMVYLQKENIIDESGMPKERFSAEFPKEGPSILRIQQVVRGDSAAYFCASSPPGTGKGEQYFGPGTRLTVT.

The rearrangement links TRBV11-2 to TRBJ2-6, with D unresolved. Per germline, CDR1 SGHAT and CDR2 FQNNGV. V was shortened by 0 bases and J by 0 bases, with 9 bases between the two germline ends. This CDR3 spans 17 amino acids. The CDR3 bases are TGTGCCAGCAGCTTAGAAGGCCAGTCCTCTGGGGCCAACGTCCTGACTTTC. Its translation is CASSLEGQSSGANVLTF.

This clone appeared once. The genes are TRBV30 and TRBJ1-1; D unclear. Trimming pared 1 base from V and 4 bases from J, leaving 10 bases between. The length of the CDR3 is 13 residues. Germline lookup yields CDR1 GTSNPN and CDR2 SVGIG (reference sequence). The CDR3 DNA reads as TGTGCCTGGAGTGGAGGGCTGGGCACTGAAGCTTTCTTT. It encodes CAWSGGLGTEAFF.

This clone has only one observation. The chain recombines TRBV5-1 with TRBJ2-2; D may be TRBD1 (6 bases). The germline V and J ends were trimmed by 4 bases and 2 bases, with 12 bases remaining between them. The CDR3 is 15 residues long. Per germline, CDR1 SGHRS and CDR2 YFSETQ. DNA of the CDR3: TGCGCCAGCAGCGGCCAGGGGATTAACACCGGGGAGCTGTTTTTT. The encoded protein is CASSGQGINTGELFF.

This clone appeared once. This chain uses TRBV29-1 with TRBJ2-7; the match to TRBD2 covers 7 bases. The CDR3 consists of 14 residues. The germline V gene has CDR1 SQVTM and CDR2 ANQGSEA. Trimming at V came to 4 bases and at J to 0 bases, leaving 6 bases not matched to a gene. This CDR3 reads CSVVGGRGSYEQYF. CDR3 nucleotides: TGCAGCGTTGTGGGCGGGAGAGGCTCCTACGAGCAGTACTTC.

The chain couples TRBV5-4 to TRBJ2-7; 14 positions match TRBD2. The CDR3 loop spans 16 amino acids. CDR1 SGHNT and CDR2 YYREEE come from the germline V gene (reference sequence). J gave up 5 bases and V 5 bases, and 9 bases lay outside the gene matches. The CDR3 DNA reads TGTGCCAGCAGACCCGACGCGGGACTAGCGGGGGACGAGCAGTACTTC. Its protein is CASRPDAGLAGDEQYF.

V gene TRBV6-4 combines with J gene TRBJ1-1; D call uncertain. The CDR3 is 13 amino acids. V lost 8 bases and J 0 bases, leaving 10 bases between the germline ends. Germline V gives CDR1 MRHNA, CDR2 SNTAGT. The CDR3 nucleotides read TGTGCCAGCGCGAGACACGTGAACACTGAAGCTTTCTTT. It encodes CASARHVNTEAFF.

The CDR3 here is CASNDRGQNQPQHF. The CDR3 DNA reads as TGTGCCAGCAACGACAGGGGGCAGAATCAGCCCCAGCATTTT. V gene TRBV6-6 combines with J gene TRBJ1-5, with 10 bases lining up with TRBD1. The germline V gene encodes CDR1 MNHNY and CDR2 SVGAGI (reference sequence). After removal of 7 bases from V and 4 bases from J, the junction contained 4 bases not matched to a gene. The CDR3 spans 14 residues.

The chain couples TRBV19 to TRBJ2-7; 11 bases line up with TRBD2. Per the germline V gene, CDR1 is LNHDA and CDR2 is SQIVND (reference sequence). Germline trimming cut 4 bases from V and 6 bases from J; bases unmatched to any gene: 11. CDR3 length: 16 residues. The CDR3, as DNA: TGTGCCAGTAGTACCGGTGTGGGACTAGCGGTTCCCGAGCAGTACTTC. This codes for CASSTGVGLAVPEQYF. The variable domain in full, completed from reference TRBV19 and TRBJ2-7, reads DGGITQSPKYLFRKEGQNVTLSCEQNLNHDAMYWYRQDPGQGLRLIYYSQIVNDFQKGDIAEGYSVSREKKESFPLTVTSAQKNPTAFYLCASSTGVGLAVPEQYFGPGTRLTVT.

The chain couples TRBV10-3 to TRBJ2-7, with a weak D call TRBD1 (6 bases). Looked up from germline, CDR1 is ENHRY and CDR2 is SYGVKD. The germline V and J ends were trimmed by 5 bases and 5 bases, with 13 bases remaining between them. This CDR3 has 13 amino acids. The CDR3 region is CAISLKGVDEQYF. In DNA, the CDR3 is TGTGCCATCAGTTTAAAGGGGGTTGACGAGCAGTACTTC.

The chain carries TRBV9 and TRBJ1-6; unclear D gene. The CDR3 is made up of 13 amino acids. V lost 0 bases to trimming and J lost 9 bases, with 7 bases between them. Per the germline V gene, CDR1 is SGDLS and CDR2 is YYNGEE. The CDR3 DNA sequence: TGTGCCAGCAGCGTAGATTGGTTTTCACCCCTCCACTTT. It yields the protein CASSVDWFSPLHF.

This chain connects TRBV29-1 to TRBJ1-1; TRBD1 might be the D (5 bases). CDR1 SQVTM and CDR2 ANQGSEA come from the germline V gene. This CDR3 region has 13 residues. V lost 6 bases and J lost 4, with 15 bases in between. The CDR3 DNA sequence: TGCAGCGTCGAGGGGCGAATGGGCACTGAAGCTTTCTTT. This sequence encodes CSVEGRMGTEAFF.

The rearrangement uses TRBV5-1 and TRBJ2-2; TRBD2 agrees at 10 bases. Per the germline V gene, CDR1 is SGHRS and CDR2 is YFSETQ. The CDR3 length is 18 residues. After removal of 3 bases from V and 3 bases from J, the junction contained 11 bases not matched to a gene. CDR3 in DNA: TGCGCCAGCAGCTCGCCAATCTCTAGCGGGAGAGACACCGGGGAGCTGTTTTTT. Encoded protein: CASSSPISSGRDTGELFF. Together with reference TRBV5-1 and TRBJ2-2, the CDR3 gives the full variable domain: KAGVTQTPRYLIKTRGQQVTLSCSPISGHRSVSWYQQTPGQGLQFLFEYFSETQRNKGNFPGRFSGRQFSNSRSEMNVSTLELGDSALYLCASSSPISSGRDTGELFFGEGSRLTVL.

This rearrangement joins TRBV6-5 to TRBJ2-2; perhaps TRBD1 as D (6 bases). Deletions cut 6 bases from V and 6 bases from J, with 14 bases between. Germline CDR1 is MNHEY and CDR2 is SVGAGI. This CDR3 has 14 amino acids. The CDR3 here is CASRQGRDAGELFF. CDR3 nucleotides: TGTGCCAGCAGACAGGGTCGGGACGCCGGGGAGCTGTTTTTT.

The chain links TRBV5-1 to TRBJ2-7; 12 bases match TRBD2. Germline V gene data show CDR1 as SGHRS and CDR2 as YFSETQ. The CDR3 loop spans 16 amino acids. V lost 4 bases and J lost 3; bases outside the gene matches: 8. The CDR3 DNA is TGCGCCAGCAGCCCCTTGACTAGCGGGAGTCTCTACGAGCAGTACTTC. Protein: CASSPLTSGSLYEQYF.

CDR3 sequence (DNA): TGTGCCAGCAGCTATCAGGGAAGTGGAAACACCATATATTTT. It specifies CASSYQGSGNTIYF. This sequence joins TRBV7-6 and TRBJ1-3; tentative D call: TRBD1 (5 bases). Germline CDR1 SGHVS, CDR2 FNYEAQ. This CDR3 is 14 amino acids long. Trimming removed 4 bases at V and 3 bases at J, with 10 bases between. Full variable domain (outside the CDR3, taken from reference TRBV7-6 and TRBJ1-3): GAGVSQSPRYKVTKRGQDVALRCDPISGHVSLYWYRQALGQGPEFLTYFNYEAQQDKSGLPNDRFSAERPEGSISTLTIQRTEQRDSAMYRCASSYQGSGNTIYFGEGSWLTVV.

The chain is built from TRBV4-3 and TRBJ2-1; 12 bases line up with TRBD2. Germline V gene lookup returns CDR1 LGHNA and CDR2 YSLEER. The CDR3 is 18 residues long. The junction had 9 bases not matched to a gene; V was cut back by 0 bases and J by 6 bases. CDR3 loop: CASSQEGETSGRSNEQFF. The CDR3 nucleotides read TGCGCCAGCAGCCAAGAGGGAGAGACTAGCGGGAGAAGCAATGAGCAGTTCTTC.

The chain links TRBV5-6 to TRBJ2-2; weak D call: TRBD1 (6 bases). The V and J ends lost 2 bases and 0 bases respectively, with 11 bases between them. This CDR3 has 16 amino acids. The V gene's germline CDR1 is SGHDT and CDR2 YYEEEE. CDR3 amino acids: CASSFYEGANTGELFF. The CDR3 DNA reads TGTGCCAGCAGCTTTTACGAGGGGGCGAACACCGGGGAGCTGTTTTTT.

The J gene is TRBJ1-1, the V gene TRBV20-1; D unresolved. Germline lookup yields CDR1 DFQATT and CDR2 SNEGSKA (reference sequence). The V and J ends lost 2 bases and 4 bases respectively, with 5 bases between them. There are 11 residues in the CDR3. CDR3 region: CSARRTTEAFF. For the CDR3, the DNA is TGCAGTGCTAGACGTACCACTGAAGCTTTCTTT.

The chain employs TRBV7-8 and TRBJ1-1; D ambiguous. Trimming took 0 bases from V and 5 from J, leaving 13 bases between them. Germline V gives CDR1 SGHVS, CDR2 FQNEAQ. This CDR3 contains 15 residues. CDR3 in DNA: TGTGCCAGCAGCTTAGCAGGAGGGTTAGCGACTGAAGCTTTCTTT. Its protein is CASSLAGGLATEAFF.

Of note for this clone: Other DNA sequences in this specimen translate into the identical CDR3. The rearrangement joins TRBV11-3 to TRBJ2-7; 11 bases agree with TRBD1. V lost 5 bases and J lost 4; bases outside the gene matches: 4. The V gene's germline CDR1 is SGHNT and CDR2 YENEEA. The length of the CDR3 is 14 residues. CDR3 sequence (DNA): TGTGCCAGCAGCCCCGGACAGGGGGCATACGAGCAGTACTTC. Protein product: CASSPGQGAYEQYF.

This sequence joins TRBV5-6 and TRBJ2-3; D is possibly TRBD1 (6 bases). The germline V gene encodes CDR1 SGHDT and CDR2 YYEEEE. The V end was cut by 0 bases, the J end by 4 bases, with 9 bases between. CDR3 size: 14 residues. The CDR3 coding sequence is TGTGCCAGCAGCTTGGATGGGGGCCCAGATACGCAGTATTTT. It specifies CASSLDGGPDTQYF.

This rearrangement joins TRBV10-3 to TRBJ1-6, with TRBD1 as a possible D gene (6 bases). CDR3 length: 14 amino acids. V shed 10 bases and J shed 6 bases, with 16 bases lying between them. CDR1 and CDR2 (germline): ENHRY, SYGVKD. As DNA, the CDR3 is TGTGCCACTACCGGGGGGCCGAGTAATTCACCCCTCCACTTT. Translated, it gives CATTGGPSNSPLHF.

The V call is TRBV14, the J call TRBJ2-7, with TRBD1 identical over 8 bases. From germline, CDR1 is SGHDN and CDR2 FVKESK. The length of the CDR3 is 14 residues. V was pared by 3 bases and J by 4 bases, with 5 bases of the junction left unmatched. The CDR3: CASSHATGVYEQYF. For the CDR3, the DNA is TGTGCCAGCAGCCACGCGACAGGGGTTTACGAGCAGTACTTC.

This chain joins TRBV23-1 and TRBJ1-2; D might be TRBD1 (5 bases). TRBV23-1 is an open reading frame, and its role is uncertain. CDR3 length: 17 residues. V shed 0 bases and J shed 3 bases, with 17 bases lying between them. This chain's CDR3 is CASSQSWRDLGHYGYTF. The CDR3 DNA sequence: TGCGCCAGCAGTCAATCTTGGCGGGACCTCGGCCACTATGGCTACACCTTC.